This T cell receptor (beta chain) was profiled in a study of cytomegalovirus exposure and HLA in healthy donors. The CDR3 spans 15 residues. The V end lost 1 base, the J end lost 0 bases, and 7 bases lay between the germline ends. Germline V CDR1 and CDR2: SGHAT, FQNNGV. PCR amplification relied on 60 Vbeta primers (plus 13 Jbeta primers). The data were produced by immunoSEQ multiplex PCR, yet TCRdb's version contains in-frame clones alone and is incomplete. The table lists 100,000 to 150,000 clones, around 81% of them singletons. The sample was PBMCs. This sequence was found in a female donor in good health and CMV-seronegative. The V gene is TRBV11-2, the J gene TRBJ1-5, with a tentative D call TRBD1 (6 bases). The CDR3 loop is CASSLGTVSNQPQHF. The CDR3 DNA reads TGTGCCAGCAGCTTAGGGACAGTTAGCAATCAGCCCCAGCATTTT. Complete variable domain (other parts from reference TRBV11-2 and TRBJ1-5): EAGVAQSPRYKIIEKRQSVAFWCNPISGHATLYWYQQILGQGPKLLIQFQNNGVVDDSQLPKDRFSAERLKGVDSTLKIQPAKLEDSAVYLCASSLGTVSNQPQHFGDGTRLSIL.